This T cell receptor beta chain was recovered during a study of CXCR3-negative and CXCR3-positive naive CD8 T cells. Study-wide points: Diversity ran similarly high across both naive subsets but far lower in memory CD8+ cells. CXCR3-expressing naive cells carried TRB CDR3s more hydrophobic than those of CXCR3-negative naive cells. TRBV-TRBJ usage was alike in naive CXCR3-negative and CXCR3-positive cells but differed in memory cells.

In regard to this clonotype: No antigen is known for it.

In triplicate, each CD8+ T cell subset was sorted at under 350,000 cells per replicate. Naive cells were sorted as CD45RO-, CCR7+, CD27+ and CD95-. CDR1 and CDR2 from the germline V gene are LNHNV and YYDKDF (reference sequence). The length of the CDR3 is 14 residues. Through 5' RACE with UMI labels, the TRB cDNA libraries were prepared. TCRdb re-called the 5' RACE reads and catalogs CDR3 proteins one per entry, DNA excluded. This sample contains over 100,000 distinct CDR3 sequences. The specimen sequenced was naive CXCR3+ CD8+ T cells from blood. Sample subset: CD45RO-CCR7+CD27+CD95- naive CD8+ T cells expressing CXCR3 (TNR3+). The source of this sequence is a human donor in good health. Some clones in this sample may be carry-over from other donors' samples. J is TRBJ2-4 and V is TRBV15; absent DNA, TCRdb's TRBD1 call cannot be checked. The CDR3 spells CATAPRAKVDIQYF.